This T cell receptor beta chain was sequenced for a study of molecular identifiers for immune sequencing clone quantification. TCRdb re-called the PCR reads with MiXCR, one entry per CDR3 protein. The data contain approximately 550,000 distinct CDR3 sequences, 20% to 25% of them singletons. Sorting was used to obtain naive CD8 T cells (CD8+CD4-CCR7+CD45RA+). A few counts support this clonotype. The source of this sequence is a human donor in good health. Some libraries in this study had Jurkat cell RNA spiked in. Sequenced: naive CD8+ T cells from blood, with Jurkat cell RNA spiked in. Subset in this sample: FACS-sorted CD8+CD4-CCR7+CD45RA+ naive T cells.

CDR3 DNA sequence: TGTGCCAGCTCACTTGACCGGGTCAACTACGAGCAGTACTTC. This translates into CASSLDRVNYEQYF. This chain links TRBV18 with TRBJ2-7, with D uncertain. The CDR3 totals 14 residues. The ends were cut back, 4 bases at V and 3 bases at J, with 13 bases in the middle. CDR1 KGHSH and CDR2 LQKENI come from the germline V gene.